A selection of T cell receptor beta chains follows, all from one sample in a study of shared clonotypes between healthy human individuals. Sequencing was performed with immunoSEQ multiplex PCR; in TCRdb, only in-frame clones are kept and a portion is missing. The sample includes over a million clones, around 97% of them seen just once. The sequenced sample was naive CD4+ T cells sorted from blood. These receptors were taken from a man younger than 45 in good health. CDR3s include the opening cysteine and the closing phenylalanine or tryptophan. The D gene is left open where the match is weak. The listing skips clone size in some rows; elsewhere it reads once, few, many or a size class.

j_call: TRBJ2-1
d_call: NA
v_call: TRBV5-5
clone_size: NA
cdr3_nt: TGTGCCAGCAGCCCTAGGGGATGGGGGTACAATGAGCAGTTCTTC
cdr3_aa: CASSPRGWGYNEQFF

j_call: TRBJ1-1
d_call: TRBD1
v_call: TRBV4-1
clone_size: NA
cdr3_nt: TGCGCCAGCAGCCAAGATGACAGGGGTTTCACTGAAGCTTTCTTT
cdr3_aa: CASSQDDRGFTEAFF

j_call: TRBJ1-1
d_call: TRBD1
v_call: TRBV7-9
clone_size: NA
cdr3_nt: TGTGCCAGCAGCTCAACTGGACAGGCCCGACCTAACACTGAAGCTTTCTTT
cdr3_aa: CASSSTGQARPNTEAFF

j_call: TRBJ2-3
d_call: NA
v_call: TRBV18
clone_size: NA
cdr3_nt: TGTGCCAGCTCACGTCGTAAGGGGCAAGGGACAGATACGCAGTATTTT
cdr3_aa: CASSRRKGQGTDTQYF

j_call: TRBJ1-1
d_call: NA
v_call: TRBV10-1
clone_size: NA
cdr3_nt: TGCGCCAGCAGTGAGCCCTCGAAGGTTGGGGATGGGAACACTGAAGCTTTCTTT
cdr3_aa: CASSEPSKVGDGNTEAFF

j_call: TRBJ2-5
d_call: NA
v_call: TRBV11-2
clone_size: NA
cdr3_nt: TGTGCCAGCAGCTTCGGGCTCAGGGAGACCCAGTACTTC
cdr3_aa: CASSFGLRETQYF

j_call: TRBJ2-3
d_call: NA
v_call: TRBV28
clone_size: NA
cdr3_nt: TGTGCCAGCCCCCCGGGGCTAGCCCGATATACAGATACGCAGTATTTT
cdr3_aa: CASPPGLARYTDTQYF

j_call: TRBJ2-7
d_call: TRBD1
v_call: TRBV18
clone_size: NA
cdr3_nt: TGTGCCAGCTCACCGAACCGGGACAGGCGGTTCTACGAGCAGTACTTC
cdr3_aa: CASSPNRDRRFYEQYF

j_call: TRBJ2-7
d_call: NA
v_call: TRBV11-2
clone_size: few
cdr3_nt: TGTGCCAGCAGCTTAGAATGGACAGTCTACGAGCAGTACTTC
cdr3_aa: CASSLEWTVYEQYF

j_call: TRBJ1-2
d_call: NA
v_call: TRBV7-2
clone_size: NA
cdr3_nt: TGTGCCAGCAGCTTAGGAGGTGGGGACGTCGTCGGCTACACCTTC
cdr3_aa: CASSLGGGDVVGYTF

j_call: TRBJ1-1
d_call: TRBD1
v_call: TRBV5-4
clone_size: once
cdr3_nt: TGTGCCAGCAGCTCAGGGGGATCCACTGAAGCTTTCTTT
cdr3_aa: CASSSGGSTEAFF

j_call: TRBJ1-5
d_call: TRBD1
v_call: TRBV19
clone_size: NA
cdr3_nt: TGTGCCAGTACCCTAAGAGGGACAGACCATAGCAATCAGCCCCAGCATTTT
cdr3_aa: CASTLRGTDHSNQPQHF

j_call: TRBJ2-7
d_call: TRBD2
v_call: TRBV18
clone_size: NA
cdr3_nt: TGTGCCAGCTCGCGGGGGAGCTCCTACGAGCAGTACTTC
cdr3_aa: CASSRGSSYEQYF

j_call: TRBJ2-2
d_call: TRBD2
v_call: TRBV2
clone_size: NA
cdr3_nt: TGTGCCAGCAGTGACCTCCCGGGACTAGCGGGAGCCGGGGAGCTGTTTTTT
cdr3_aa: CASSDLPGLAGAGELFF

j_call: TRBJ2-5
d_call: NA
v_call: TRBV28
clone_size: NA
cdr3_nt: TGTGCCAGCAGTCTCGACAGGCGCCGAGAGACCCAGTACTTC
cdr3_aa: CASSLDRRRETQYF

j_call: TRBJ2-5
d_call: TRBD1
v_call: TRBV6-1
clone_size: NA
cdr3_nt: TGTGCCAGCAAACGGACCGGGACAGCTCAAGAGACCCAGTACTTC
cdr3_aa: CASKRTGTAQETQYF

j_call: TRBJ1-5
d_call: NA
v_call: TRBV19
clone_size: once
cdr3_nt: TGTGCCAGTACCAAGTCGGGTTTCAACGGGCAGCCCCAGCATTTT
cdr3_aa: CASTKSGFNGQPQHF

j_call: TRBJ2-5
d_call: NA
v_call: TRBV2
clone_size: NA
cdr3_nt: TGTGCCAGCAGGGACAATAAAGAGACCCAGTACTTC
cdr3_aa: CASRDNKETQYF

j_call: TRBJ2-5
d_call: TRBD2
v_call: TRBV5-5
clone_size: once
cdr3_nt: TGTGCCAGCAGCTTGGTCCTAGCGGGACAAGAGACCCAGTACTTC
cdr3_aa: CASSLVLAGQETQYF

j_call: TRBJ2-7
d_call: NA
v_call: TRBV11-2
clone_size: NA
cdr3_nt: TGTGCCAGCAGCCGTCCACACCGATTCTACGAGCAGTACTTC
cdr3_aa: CASSRPHRFYEQYF

j_call: TRBJ1-1
d_call: TRBD1
v_call: TRBV18
clone_size: NA
cdr3_nt: TGTGCCAGCTCACCTCTCGATACAGGGGCGAATTCCGAAGCTTTCTTT
cdr3_aa: CASSPLDTGANSEAFF

j_call: TRBJ1-1
d_call: TRBD1
v_call: TRBV28
clone_size: once
cdr3_nt: TGTGCCAGCAGTCGCCGCCGGGACAGGGGGCGGGAAGCTTTCTTT
cdr3_aa: CASSRRRDRGREAFF

j_call: TRBJ1-1
d_call: NA
v_call: TRBV28
clone_size: NA
cdr3_nt: TGTGCCAGCAGTCAAGTTATGAACACTGAAGCTTTCTTT
cdr3_aa: CASSQVMNTEAFF

j_call: TRBJ1-2
d_call: NA
v_call: TRBV19
clone_size: NA
cdr3_nt: TGTGCCAGTAACCGAGGTGGGGGTGGATACGGCTACACCTTC
cdr3_aa: CASNRGGGGYGYTF

j_call: TRBJ2-1
d_call: NA
v_call: TRBV6-5
clone_size: NA
cdr3_nt: TGTGCCAGCAGTTACTTGGGCAATGAGCAGTTCTTC
cdr3_aa: CASSYLGNEQFF

j_call: TRBJ2-1
d_call: TRBD2
v_call: TRBV10-3
clone_size: NA
cdr3_nt: TGTGCCATCAGCCCCACTAGCGGGAGATCCTCCTACAATGAGCAGTTCTTC
cdr3_aa: CAISPTSGRSSYNEQFF

j_call: TRBJ2-5
d_call: NA
v_call: TRBV30
clone_size: NA
cdr3_nt: TGTGCCTGGAGTGACGTTTCTTTCGGGGAGACCCAGTACTTC
cdr3_aa: CAWSDVSFGETQYF

j_call: TRBJ2-3
d_call: NA
v_call: TRBV19
clone_size: NA
cdr3_nt: TGTGCCAGTAGTGATTCGACCCCCAATTCGCAGTATTTT
cdr3_aa: CASSDSTPNSQYF

j_call: TRBJ2-7
d_call: NA
v_call: TRBV27
clone_size: NA
cdr3_nt: TGTGCCAGCGGGTCCTATCCTTTTCCACGCCTCTACGAGCAGTACTTC
cdr3_aa: CASGSYPFPRLYEQYF

j_call: TRBJ2-5
d_call: NA
v_call: TRBV29-1
clone_size: once
cdr3_nt: TGCAGCGTCCTCGTCCAGGGGAGCCTCCAAGAGACCCAGTACTTC
cdr3_aa: CSVLVQGSLQETQYF

j_call: TRBJ2-7
d_call: NA
v_call: TRBV5-4
clone_size: NA
cdr3_nt: TGTGCCAGCAGCTTGATTCGGGGAAGAGGTAGCATCTACGAGCAGTACTTC
cdr3_aa: CASSLIRGRGSIYEQYF

j_call: TRBJ1-1
d_call: NA
v_call: TRBV10-2
clone_size: NA
cdr3_nt: TGCGCCAGCAGTGAGTTAGGTGGGTTGGACACTGAAGCTTTCTTT
cdr3_aa: CASSELGGLDTEAFF

j_call: TRBJ2-1
d_call: NA
v_call: TRBV6-1
clone_size: NA
cdr3_nt: TGTGCCAGCGGGCTTTCCTCCTACAATGAGCAGTTCTTC
cdr3_aa: CASGLSSYNEQFF

j_call: TRBJ2-3
d_call: TRBD2
v_call: TRBV18
clone_size: NA
cdr3_nt: TGTGCCAGCTCACCGTCGGGAGGACGGGCAGATACGCAGTATTTT
cdr3_aa: CASSPSGGRADTQYF

j_call: TRBJ2-5
d_call: NA
v_call: TRBV5-5
clone_size: NA
cdr3_nt: TGTGCCAGCAGCTTGTACGCGGGTGATTTAGGTGGAGAGACCCAGTACTTC
cdr3_aa: CASSLYAGDLGGETQYF

j_call: TRBJ1-1
d_call: NA
v_call: TRBV5-1
clone_size: NA
cdr3_nt: TGCGCCAGCAGCTTGGTCACAGGCAACACTGAAGCTTTCTTT
cdr3_aa: CASSLVTGNTEAFF

j_call: TRBJ2-3
d_call: TRBD2
v_call: TRBV11-2
clone_size: NA
cdr3_nt: TGTGCCAGCAGCTTCCGGACTAGCGGGGTCACAGATACGCAGTATTTT
cdr3_aa: CASSFRTSGVTDTQYF

j_call: TRBJ1-4
d_call: NA
v_call: TRBV5-1
clone_size: NA
cdr3_nt: TGCGCCAGCAGCTTGGGTCAGGGTGCAACTAATGAAAAACTGTTTTTT
cdr3_aa: CASSLGQGATNEKLFF

j_call: TRBJ2-5
d_call: NA
v_call: TRBV7-6
clone_size: NA
cdr3_nt: TGTGCCAGCAGCTTAGTAGGTCGTTGGGCCCAGTACTTC
cdr3_aa: CASSLVGRWAQYF

j_call: TRBJ2-5
d_call: NA
v_call: TRBV7-2
clone_size: once
cdr3_nt: TGTGCCAGCAGCCCCCCTGGAGGAATTGGGGAGACCCAGTACTTC
cdr3_aa: CASSPPGGIGETQYF

j_call: TRBJ1-2
d_call: NA
v_call: TRBV18
clone_size: once
cdr3_nt: TGTGCCAGCTCACCCCTGGGGATCTATGGCTACACCTTC
cdr3_aa: CASSPLGIYGYTF

j_call: TRBJ2-1
d_call: NA
v_call: TRBV4-2
clone_size: few
cdr3_nt: TGTGCCAGCAGCCCCGAGAGGCGGGCATACAATGAGCAGTTCTTC
cdr3_aa: CASSPERRAYNEQFF

j_call: TRBJ2-1
d_call: TRBD2
v_call: TRBV6-5
clone_size: NA
cdr3_nt: TGTGCCAGCAGTTACACGGGACTAGCGGGCTTCAATGAGCAGTTCTTC
cdr3_aa: CASSYTGLAGFNEQFF

j_call: TRBJ2-1
d_call: NA
v_call: TRBV7-6
clone_size: NA
cdr3_nt: TGTGCCAGCAGCTTCGCGGTCTACAATGAGCAGTTCTTC
cdr3_aa: CASSFAVYNEQFF

j_call: TRBJ2-5
d_call: TRBD1
v_call: TRBV18
clone_size: NA
cdr3_nt: TGTGCCAGCTCACCAATAGTAGGGGGCGAAGAGACCCAGTACTTC
cdr3_aa: CASSPIVGGEETQYF

j_call: TRBJ1-2
d_call: TRBD1
v_call: TRBV6-5
clone_size: NA
cdr3_nt: TGTGCCAGCAGCAGAGAGACAGGGATCAACTATGGCTACACCTTC
cdr3_aa: CASSRETGINYGYTF

j_call: TRBJ1-5
d_call: TRBD1
v_call: TRBV6-1
clone_size: NA
cdr3_nt: TGTGCCAGCAGTGACAGAAGGGGGCACCATCAGCCCCAGCATTTT
cdr3_aa: CASSDRRGHHQPQHF

j_call: TRBJ2-7
d_call: NA
v_call: TRBV19
clone_size: NA
cdr3_nt: TGTGCCAGTAGTATTAGAGGGGGGCTAACCTACGAGCAGTACTTC
cdr3_aa: CASSIRGGLTYEQYF

j_call: TRBJ2-1
d_call: TRBD2
v_call: TRBV5-1
clone_size: NA
cdr3_nt: TGCGCCAGCACCAGACTCAGCGGGAGCTCCTACAATGAGCAGTTCTTC
cdr3_aa: CASTRLSGSSYNEQFF

j_call: TRBJ2-1
d_call: NA
v_call: TRBV5-1
clone_size: NA
cdr3_nt: TGCGCCAGCAGCCGCGTCTGGTTGGATGAGCAGTTCTTC
cdr3_aa: CASSRVWLDEQFF

j_call: TRBJ1-4
d_call: TRBD1
v_call: TRBV7-2
clone_size: NA
cdr3_nt: TGTGCCAGCAGCGGACAGGGGCGAGAAAAACTGTTTTTT
cdr3_aa: CASSGQGREKLFF

j_call: TRBJ1-1
d_call: NA
v_call: TRBV7-9
clone_size: NA
cdr3_nt: TGTGCCAGCAGCATACAGGGAACCATGAACACTGAAGCTTTCTTT
cdr3_aa: CASSIQGTMNTEAFF

j_call: TRBJ2-7
d_call: TRBD1
v_call: TRBV6-1
clone_size: NA
cdr3_nt: TGTGCCAGCCGACAGGGCTGGGGGTCCTACGAGCAGTACTTC
cdr3_aa: CASRQGWGSYEQYF

j_call: TRBJ1-1
d_call: NA
v_call: TRBV11-2
clone_size: NA
cdr3_nt: TGTGCCAGCAGCCCCTCTGCAGGGATGGGCACTGAAGCTTTCTTT
cdr3_aa: CASSPSAGMGTEAFF

j_call: TRBJ2-1
d_call: NA
v_call: TRBV10-3
clone_size: NA
cdr3_nt: TGTGCCATCAGTTTTAGGGCGGAGGAGCAGTTCTTC
cdr3_aa: CAISFRAEEQFF